The 18 T cell receptor beta chains below all came from one sample that was sequenced in a study of cytomegalovirus exposure and HLA in healthy donors. Use of 60 Vbeta and 13 Jbeta primers characterized the PCR. Method: immunoSEQ multiplex PCR; TCRdb's copy keeps in-frame clones and lacks some. Among some 160,000 clones, roughly 65% were seen once, and the ten largest hold more than 4%. The sequenced sample was PBMCs. All receptors derive from a man in his 60s in good health and CMV-seronegative.

The rearrangement joins TRBV10-3 to TRBJ2-3, with TRBD2 as a possible D gene (5 bases). CDR1 and CDR2 (germline): ENHRY, SYGVKD. This CDR3 spans 15 amino acids. Trimming stripped 4 bases from V and 1 base from J, with 12 bases between. The CDR3 spells CAISASLGGTDTQYF. CDR3 coding DNA: TGTGCCATCAGTGCCTCACTCGGGGGCACAGATACGCAGTATTTT.

The V and J genes are TRBV19 and TRBJ2-1, with D possibly matching TRBD2 (5 bases). The V gene's germline CDR1 is LNHDA and CDR2 SQIVND (reference sequence). The CDR3 length is 12 residues. The germline V and J ends were trimmed by 7 bases and 4 bases, with 8 bases remaining between them. Here the CDR3 reads CASIGGYNEQFF. CDR3 coding DNA: TGTGCCAGTATCGGAGGATACAATGAGCAGTTCTTC.

This sequence joins TRBV11-3 and TRBJ2-1, with D maybe TRBD2 (5 bases). The germline V and J ends were trimmed by 5 bases and 7 bases, with 12 bases remaining between them. Germline loops: CDR1 SGHNT, CDR2 YENEEA. The CDR3 is 13 residues long. Written as DNA, the CDR3 is TGTGCCAGCAGCACCTCTAGCACTAATGAGCAGTTCTTC. Translation: CASSTSSTNEQFF.

The V call is TRBV7-9, the J call TRBJ2-7; 10 nucleotides align to TRBD2. This CDR3 comprises 16 residues. V was clipped by 5 bases and J by 4 bases; unmatched bases: 11. Germline V gives CDR1 SEHNR, CDR2 FQNEAQ (reference sequence). DNA of the CDR3: TGTGCCAGCAGCGGGAGGGCGCTAGCGGGAGTTTACGAGCAGTACTTC. It is translated as CASSGRALAGVYEQYF.

The chain couples TRBV19 to TRBJ2-7; tentative D call: TRBD1 (6 bases). The CDR3 contains 15 residues. The ends were cut back, 3 bases at V and 4 bases at J, with 16 bases in the middle. Germline V gene data show CDR1 as LNHDA and CDR2 as SQIVND (reference sequence). The CDR3 sequence is CASSIRQGSNYEQYF. In nucleotides, the CDR3 is TGTGCCAGTAGTATCCGTCAGGGGAGTAATTACGAGCAGTACTTC.

This chain uses TRBV30 with TRBJ1-1; D perhaps matches TRBD1 (6 bases). CDR1 is GTSNPN and CDR2 is SVGIG in the germline V gene (reference sequence). CDR3 length equals 14 residues. Between the trimmed V and J ends, which lost 4 bases and 0 bases, there was a span of 12 bases. CDR3 sequence (DNA): TGTGCCTGGAAGGAAGGGGGAATGAACACTGAAGCTTTCTTT. Protein: CAWKEGGMNTEAFF.

J is TRBJ2-3 and V is TRBV29-1, with 16 bases lining up with TRBD2. The CDR3 length is 13 residues. The J segment lost 6 bases and the V segment lost 7 bases, leaving 1 base of the junction unmatched. The V gene's germline CDR1 is SQVTM and CDR2 ANQGSEA. The CDR3 region has the DNA TGCAGCGGGGGACTAGCGGGAGGGGATACGCAGTATTTT. This translates into CSGGLAGGDTQYF.

The rearrangement joins TRBV28 to TRBJ1-4; D gene uncertain. V lost 0 bases and J lost 4, with 18 bases in between. The CDR3 spans 18 residues. Per germline, CDR1 MDHEN and CDR2 SYDVKM. The CDR3 DNA sequence: TGTGCCAGCAGTTTATGGGCTGTGTCCGGGGAGGTTAATGAAAAACTGTTTTTT. Translated: CASSLWAVSGEVNEKLFF.

This clone was recorded once. This chain joins TRBV7-9 and TRBJ2-5, with D perhaps matching TRBD2 (5 bases). V shed 2 bases and J shed 4 bases, with 14 bases lying between them. CDR1 is SEHNR, CDR2 FQNEAQ, per germline (reference sequence). The CDR3 covers 15 residues. The CDR3 loop reads CASSLRGSLGETQYF. CDR3 DNA: TGTGCCAGCAGCTTACGCGGGTCCCTGGGAGAGACCCAGTACTTC.

The rearrangement joins TRBV4-2 to TRBJ1-1; tentatively, D is TRBD1 (6 bases). This CDR3 has 17 amino acids. The ends were cut back, 3 bases at V and 0 bases at J, with 17 bases in the middle. Germline assignment: CDR1 LGHNA and CDR2 YNFKEQ. The CDR3 is CASSQGVRGQMNTEAFF. DNA for the CDR3: TGTGCCAGCAGCCAGGGCGTGCGAGGACAGATGAACACTGAAGCTTTCTTT.

The rearrangement joins TRBV18 to TRBJ2-7; 10 nucleotides match TRBD1. Germline values: CDR1 KGHSH, CDR2 LQKENI. The CDR3 has 15 residues. With V trimmed by 2 bases and J by 4 bases, 5 bases remained unmatched. CDR3 in amino acids: CASSPIPGQGYEQYF. CDR3 in DNA: TGTGCCAGCTCACCAATACCGGGACAGGGGTACGAGCAGTACTTC.

J is TRBJ2-1 and V is TRBV27, with 8 bases identical to TRBD1. Trimming at V came to 3 bases and at J to 16 bases, leaving 20 bases not matched to a gene. The CDR3 sequence is 16 residues long. From germline, CDR1 is MNHEY and CDR2 SMNVEV (reference sequence). CDR3 nucleotides: TGTGCCAGCAGTTTCGGGCCCTTCTTGACAGGGGCTGCAGGCTTCTTC. This translates into CASSFGPFLTGAAGFF.

The CDR3 nucleotides are TGTGCCAGCAGCTTGGGCCCGGATCAGCCCCAGCATTTT. Protein sequence: CASSLGPDQPQHF. This chain uses TRBV7-8 with TRBJ1-5, with no clear D. Germline V gene data show CDR1 as SGHVS and CDR2 as FQNEAQ. The CDR3 is made up of 13 amino acids. The V gene lost 3 bases and the J gene lost 5 bases, with 8 bases spanning the gap.

The genes are TRBV5-1 and TRBJ2-1, with TRBD2 identical over 7 bases. The CDR3 consists of 16 residues. Germline CDR1 SGHRS, CDR2 YFSETQ. The V and J ends lost 0 bases and 0 bases, in that order; junction bases with no gene match: 3. CDR3 sequence: CASSLAASGSYNEQFF. The CDR3 nucleotides are TGCGCCAGCAGCTTGGCCGCTAGCGGCTCCTACAATGAGCAGTTCTTC.

This clone was seen a single time. This sequence joins TRBV7-9 and TRBJ1-6, with 8 bases aligning to TRBD1. Germline CDR1 reads SEHNR; CDR2 reads FQNEAQ (reference sequence). The CDR3 runs to 14 residues. Trimming cost V 5 bases and J 8 bases; bases outside gene matches: 5. The CDR3 nucleotides read TGTGCCAGCAGCCCGGACAGGGAGCATTCACCCCTCCACTTT. Amino acid sequence: CASSPDREHSPLHF.

For the CDR3, the DNA is TGTGCCAGCAGCCGACCTAGCGGCGAGCAGTACTTC. Translation: CASSRPSGEQYF. The genes are TRBV6-5 and TRBJ2-5; 7 positions agree with TRBD2. TRBJ2-7 matches the DNA end more closely, so the J call is doubtful. The length of the CDR3 is 12 residues. Germline CDR1 reads MNHEY; CDR2 reads SVGAGI.

This rearrangement joins TRBV6-1 to TRBJ1-5, with D perhaps TRBD1 (6 bases). The V end lost 3 bases, the J end lost 2 bases, and 11 bases lay between the germline ends. The germline gives CDR1 MNHNS, CDR2 SASEGT. This CDR3 has 15 amino acids. CDR3 protein: CASSDEGVGNQPQHF. The CDR3 DNA sequence: TGTGCCAGCAGTGATGAGGGGGTAGGCAATCAGCCCCAGCATTTT.

The table lists this clone with a count of one. The J gene is TRBJ1-1, the V gene TRBV5-6, with D possibly being TRBD1 (5 bases). Trimming shortened V by 3 bases and J by 1 base, and 7 bases separated the two germline ends. The CDR3 contains 13 residues. Germline assignment: CDR1 SGHDT and CDR2 YYEEEE. The CDR3: CASSWGGNTEAFF. In DNA, the CDR3 is TGTGCCAGCAGCTGGGGGGGGAACACTGAAGCTTTCTTT.